The 9 T cell receptor beta chains below come from one sample, sequenced in a study of T cells in Graves' hyperthyroidism and ophthalmopathy. Authors of the study amplified TCR beta CDR3 regions from RNA transcripts. The study used the HTBI primer set for a first-round RT-PCR of the TCR CDR3. One entry per CDR3 protein, called by TCRdb with MiXCR from the multiplex PCR reads. In the table there are around 570,000 distinct CDR3 sequences, approximately 20% of which are singletons. Sequencing used blood. The source is a man in his forties with Graves' ophthalmopathy.

The V gene is TRBV2, the J gene TRBJ2-2, with D maybe TRBD1 (5 bases). Germline V CDR1 and CDR2: SNHLY, FYNNEI. The CDR3 covers 15 residues. V lost 4 bases, J lost 6 bases, and 15 bases lay in between. CDR3 DNA sequence: TGTGCCAGCAGTGGCAGGGTTACGTCTGCCGGGGAGCTGTTTTTT. Residues: CASSGRVTSAGELFF.

The rearrangement uses TRBV7-2 and TRBJ2-5, with 10 bases fitting TRBD2. V lost 5 bases to trimming and J lost 2 bases; unmatched junction nucleotides: 8. Germline V CDR1 and CDR2: SGHTA, FQGNSA. This CDR3 is built from 16 residues. The CDR3 DNA is TGTGCCAGCAGCCACGGACTAGCGGATCTACAAGAGACCCAGTACTTC. Translated, it gives CASSHGLADLQETQYF. Using reference TRBV7-2 and TRBJ2-5 for the parts outside the CDR3, the full variable domain is GAGVSQSPSNKVTEKGKDVELRCDPISGHTALYWYRQSLGQGLEFLIYFQGNSAPDKSGLPSDRFSAERTGGSVSTLTIQRTQQEDSAVYLCASSHGLADLQETQYFGPGTRLLVL.

This clonotype showed up many times. The chain combines TRBV11-2 with TRBJ2-3; 12 positions match TRBD2. This CDR3 is 17 amino acids long. Germline assignment: CDR1 SGHAT and CDR2 FQNNGV. V lost 5 bases, J lost 7 bases, and 13 bases stayed unmatched. Here the CDR3 reads CASSTRQERTSGNTQYF. CDR3 coding DNA: TGTGCCAGCAGCACCCGACAGGAAAGGACTAGCGGGAATACGCAGTATTTT.

This clonotype was detected only a few times. This chain joins TRBV19 and TRBJ1-2, with 7 bases aligning to TRBD1. The CDR3 has 14 residues. Germline V gene lookup returns CDR1 LNHDA and CDR2 SQIVND (reference sequence). V dropped 5 bases and J dropped 1; count of bases not matched to a gene: 4. CDR3 sequence reads: CASSPGQFNYGYTF. CDR3 coding DNA: TGTGCCAGTAGTCCGGGACAGTTTAACTATGGCTACACCTTC.

This clonotype has just a few counts. The chain uses TRBV6-1 and TRBJ1-6; D is undetermined. Germline V gene data show CDR1 as MNHNS and CDR2 as SASEGT. The CDR3 loop spans 16 amino acids. V shed 2 bases and J shed 0 bases, with 8 bases lying between them. CDR3 bases: TGTGCCAGCAGTGAACTCCTGAGCTCCTATAATTCACCCCTCCACTTT. It specifies CASSELLSSYNSPLHF.

This clonotype was seen many times. The chain joins TRBV5-1 to TRBJ1-2, with D possibly being TRBD1 (5 bases). This CDR3 has 17 amino acids. Trimming removed 4 bases at V and 4 bases at J, with 23 bases between. CDR1 SGHRS and CDR2 YFSETQ come from the germline V gene. CDR3 sequence (DNA): TGCGCCAGCAGCCCGTCGATCCCGGGACGCTTTACCTATGGCTACACCTTC. This translates into CASSPSIPGRFTYGYTF.

The chain couples TRBV3-1 to TRBJ1-1; TRBD1 aligns across 8 bases. V lost 1 base, J lost 14 bases, and 9 bases stayed unmatched. CDR1 is LGHDT, CDR2 YNNKEL, per germline (reference sequence). This CDR3 contains 13 residues. The CDR3 spells CASSQARGDRSFF. The CDR3 DNA is TGTGCCAGCAGCCAAGCGCGCGGGGACAGGTCGTTCTTT.

Regarding this clonotype: Its ends do not fully match the called genes, so a read error is possible. This chain uses TRBV10-3 with TRBJ1-2; no clear D. The CDR3 length is 15 residues. From germline, CDR1 is ENHRY and CDR2 SYGVKD. CDR3 loop: CAVSEQADLNYGYTF. For the CDR3, the DNA is TGTGCCGTCAGTGAGCAGGCAGATCTTAACTATGGCTACACCTTC.

This clonotype occurred many times. The rearrangement links TRBV7-2 to TRBJ1-2, with 10 bases matching TRBD1. In germline, CDR1 is SGHTA, CDR2 FQGNSA. V was pared by 8 bases and J by 4 bases, with 7 bases of the junction left unmatched. CDR3 size: 14 residues. Written as DNA, the CDR3 is TGTGCCAGCGTACGGGACAGGGGTTCCTATGGCTACACCTTC. This gives the protein CASVRDRGSYGYTF.